The subject of this entry is one TCR beta chain. CDR3 size: 15 residues. Unmatched junction bases numbered 11, after V lost 7 bases and J lost 4 bases. Per germline, CDR1 LGHNT and CDR2 FRNRAP. The repertoire was sequenced with immunoSEQ multiplex PCR; TCRdb's copy has only in-frame clones and lacks some. The sample records 90,000 or so clones, 86% being singletons. The sample originates from a study of blood T cell repertoires in COVID-19. Study overall: Both acute and convalescent COVID-19 samples were obtained from the United States, Italy and Spain.

The source of this sequence is a man of 80 years or more with active or convalescent COVID-19. The material sequenced was peripheral blood. The chain has TRBV12-5 and TRBJ1-1, with TRBD1 identical over 8 bases. The CDR3 DNA follows: TGTGCTAGTGCTTTTGGCCAGGGGGCGACCACTGAAGCTTTCTTT. Its protein is CASAFGQGATTEAFF.